This T cell receptor (beta chain) emerged from a study of cytomegalovirus exposure and HLA in healthy donors. The CDR3 has 12 amino acids. Trimming cost V 6 bases and J 4 bases, with 10 bases left between them. CDR1 SQVTM and CDR2 ANQGSEA come from the germline V gene. About this clone itself: Its target is unknown.

Findings and caveats of the study: Per a later analysis, 15,000 to 20,000 TCR beta sequences showed association with HLA alleles at 0.05 false discovery rate. Most of the TCR beta V segments (in an earlier analysis) were productive either about 87% or about 30% of the time.

PCR used 60 Vbeta primers and 13 Jbeta primers. The repertoire was sequenced with immunoSEQ multiplex PCR; TCRdb's copy has only in-frame clones and lacks some. The sample consists of about 120,000 clones, roughly 80% of them appearing once. Material: PBMCs. This clonotype originated in a man aged 30 to 39 in good health and CMV-seronegative. The chain employs TRBV29-1 and TRBJ2-1, with D perhaps TRBD1 (6 bases). Here the CDR3 reads CSVHRAYNEQFF. The CDR3 DNA is TGCAGCGTACACAGGGCTTACAATGAGCAGTTCTTC.